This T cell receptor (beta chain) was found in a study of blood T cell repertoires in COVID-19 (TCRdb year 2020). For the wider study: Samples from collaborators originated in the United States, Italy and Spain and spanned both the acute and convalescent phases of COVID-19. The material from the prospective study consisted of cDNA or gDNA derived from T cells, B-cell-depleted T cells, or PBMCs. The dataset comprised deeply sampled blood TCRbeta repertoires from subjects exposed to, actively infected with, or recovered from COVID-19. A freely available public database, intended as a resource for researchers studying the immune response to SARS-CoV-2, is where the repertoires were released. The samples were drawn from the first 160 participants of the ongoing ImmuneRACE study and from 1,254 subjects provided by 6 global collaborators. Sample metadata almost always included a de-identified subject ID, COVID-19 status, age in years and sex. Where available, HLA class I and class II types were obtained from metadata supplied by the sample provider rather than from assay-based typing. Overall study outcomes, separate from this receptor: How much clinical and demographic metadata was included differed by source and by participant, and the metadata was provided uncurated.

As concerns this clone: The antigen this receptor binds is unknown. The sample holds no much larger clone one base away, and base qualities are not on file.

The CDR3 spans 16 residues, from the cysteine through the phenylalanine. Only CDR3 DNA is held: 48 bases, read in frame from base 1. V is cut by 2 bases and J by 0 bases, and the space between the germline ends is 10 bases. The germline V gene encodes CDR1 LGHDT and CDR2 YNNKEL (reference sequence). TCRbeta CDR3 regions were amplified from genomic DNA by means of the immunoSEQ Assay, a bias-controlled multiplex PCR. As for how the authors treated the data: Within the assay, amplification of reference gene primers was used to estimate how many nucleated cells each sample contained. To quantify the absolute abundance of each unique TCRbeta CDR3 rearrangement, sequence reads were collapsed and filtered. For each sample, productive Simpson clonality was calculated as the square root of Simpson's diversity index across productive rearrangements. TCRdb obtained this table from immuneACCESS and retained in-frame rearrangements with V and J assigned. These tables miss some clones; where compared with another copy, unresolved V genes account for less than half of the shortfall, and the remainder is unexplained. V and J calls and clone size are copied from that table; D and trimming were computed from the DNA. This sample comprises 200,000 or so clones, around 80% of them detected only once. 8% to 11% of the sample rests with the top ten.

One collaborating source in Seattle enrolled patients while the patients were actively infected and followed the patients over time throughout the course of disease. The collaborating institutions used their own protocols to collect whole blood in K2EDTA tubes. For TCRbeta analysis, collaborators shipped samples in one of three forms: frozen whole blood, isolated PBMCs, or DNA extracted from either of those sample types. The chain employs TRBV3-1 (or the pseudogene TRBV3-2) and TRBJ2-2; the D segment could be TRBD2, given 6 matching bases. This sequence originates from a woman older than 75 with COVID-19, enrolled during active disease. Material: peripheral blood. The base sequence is TGTGCCAGCAGCCAACCTGGAGGGACGAACACCGGGGAGCTGTTTTTT. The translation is CASSQPGGTNTGELFF.